This T cell receptor (beta chain) is from a study of STAT3 mutations in large granular lymphocyte leukemia. Some 38,000 productive templates were obtained per sample on average. Clones were sequenced by immunoSEQ multiplex PCR, and TCRdb holds only the in-frame ones, with some missing. Seen here are 9,500 to 12,000 clones, approximately 90% observed once, and the top ten hold more than 35%. Germline-derived CDR1 and CDR2 are MDHEN and SYDVKM. Trimming cost V 6 bases and J 0 bases; bases outside gene matches: 14. CDR3 size: 17 residues. Points on this clone: As yet, its antigen is unknown.

Overall study findings and caveats: Differing intervals and regimens complicate linking therapy response to clone burden. In several patients, dominant TCR clone burden exceeded STAT3 mutant burden. TCR clonotype switching after therapy occurred in about 30% of the 18 patients. Every T-LGLL patient had at least one immunodominant TCRbeta clonotype.

The V and J genes are TRBV28 and TRBJ2-7; 7 bases agree with TRBD1. This TCR came from a man aged 55 to 70 with T-cell large granular lymphocyte leukemia. Some clones in this sample may be carry-over from other donors' samples. Sequencing was performed on peripheral blood mononuclear cells. This CDR3 reads CASSPVGQSYSSYEQYF. The CDR3 DNA reads TGTGCCAGCAGCCCAGTGGGACAGTCTTATAGCTCCTACGAGCAGTACTTC.